The 27 T cell receptor delta chains in this list originate from one sample, sequenced in a study of gammadelta T cells in human blood. TCRdb redid clone calling on the RT-PCR reads using CATT. The top ten hold approximately 40% of the sample, which has several hundred delta-chain clones, more than 60% seen once. Material: non-Vgamma9Vdelta2 gamma-delta T cells from fetal blood. These receptors were obtained from a human fetus.

This clone was observed once. This sequence is one base from a far larger clone and is likely a read error. The chain carries TRAV38-2/DV8 and TRDJ3; D is ambiguous. Trimming took 0 bases from V and 0 from J, leaving 10 bases between them. CDR3 length: 18 residues. Per germline, CDR1 TSESDYY and CDR2 QEAYKQQN. The DNA for the CDR3 is TGTGCTTATAGGAGCGTCGGCAGTACCTCCTGGGACACCCGACAGATGTTTTTC. Translating it yields CAYRSVGSTSWDTRQMFF.

Comments on this clone: Since a far larger clone is one base different, this is likely a read error. Other DNA sequences from this sample encode an identical CDR3 as well. The chain has TRDV1 and TRDJ2; TRDD3 matches 9 bases. Germline CDR1 and CDR2: TSWWSYY and QGS. This CDR3 region has 15 residues. The CDR3 DNA follows: TGTGCACTTGGGGAACGGGGGATACTGACAGCACAACTCTTCTTT. Translated, it gives CALGERGILTAQLFF.

With respect to this clone: A far bigger clonotype differs at one base, so this is likely a read error. The rearrangement uses TRDV1 and TRDJ3; D possibly corresponds to TRDD3 (6 bases). CDR1 is TSWWSYY, CDR2 QGS, per germline. The CDR3 has 18 residues. Trimming removed 2 bases from V and 5 bases from J, with 16 bases in between. The CDR3 protein is CALGETSPGARDTRQMFF. DNA for the CDR3: TGTGCTCTTGGGGAAACTTCTCCTGGGGCCAGGGACACCCGACAGATGTTTTTC.

This clone is deemed hyperexpanded (1% or more). The same CDR3 can be traced to other DNA sequences in this sample. The genes are TRDV3 and TRDJ3; 11 bases line up with TRDD3. CDR3 length equals 19 residues. With 5 bases clipped from V and 2 bases from J, the junction kept 14 bases outside the gene matches. CDR1 is TVYSNPD, CDR2 GDNSRS, per germline (reference sequence). Here the CDR3 reads CAIRYWGITVPWDTRQMFF. The CDR3 nucleotides are TGTGCCATTCGGTACTGGGGGATAACGGTCCCCTGGGACACCCGACAGATGTTTTTC.

Of note for this clone: A far larger clone lies a single base away; this is likely a read error. The chain recombines TRDV2 with TRDJ3; 13 bases align to TRDD3. The CDR3 is 19 residues long. The germline V gene has CDR1 GEAIGNYY and CDR2 EKD. The CDR3 reads CACDKYWGIRSRDTRQMFF. In nucleotides, the CDR3 is TGTGCCTGTGACAAGTACTGGGGGATACGCTCCCGGGACACCCGACAGATGTTTTTC.

Comments on this clone: A far larger clone is one base from this, pointing to a likely read error. V and J are TRDV3 and TRDJ1; 7 nucleotides agree with TRDD3. The CDR3 consists of 13 residues. From germline, CDR1 is TVYSNPD and CDR2 GDNSRS (reference sequence). CDR3 residues: CAFTGGYTNKLIF. Written as DNA, the CDR3 is TGTGCCTTTACTGGGGGGTACACCAATAAACTCATCTTT. Supplemented by reference TRDV3 and TRDJ1, the full variable domain reads CDKVTQSSPDQTVASGSEVVLLCTYDTVYSNPDLFWYRIRPDYSFQFVFYGDNSRSEGADFTQGRFSVKHILTQKAFHLVISPVRTEDSATYYCAFTGGYTNKLIFGKGTRVTVEP.

In the case of this clone: This sequence is one base from a far larger clone and is likely a read error. Other DNA sequences in this sample translate to the same CDR3. The chain uses TRDV2 and TRDJ3; tentatively, D is TRDD3 (6 bases). The V gene's germline CDR1 is GEAIGNYY and CDR2 EKD. The CDR3 totals 15 residues. This chain's CDR3 is CACDTGYWDTRQMFF. The CDR3 nucleotides are TGTGCCTGCGACACGGGATACTGGGACACCCGACAGATGTTTTTC.

Comments on this clone: TCRdb pairs this DNA with a much larger clone's protein that differs at residue 14, likely a read error; the protein shown was translated from the DNA. The V gene is TRDV2, the J gene TRDJ3; 7 bases are shared with TRDD3. The length of the CDR3 is 16 residues. Germline V gives CDR1 GEAIGNYY, CDR2 EKD. CDR3 in amino acids: CACDWGSSWDTRQRFF. The CDR3, as DNA: TGTGCCTGTGACTGGGGGAGCTCCTGGGACACCCGACAGAGGTTTTTC.

Concerning this clone itself: This likely reflects a read error, since a far larger clone is one base away. The chain carries TRDV1 and TRDJ3, with 9 bases fitting TRDD3. With 0 bases clipped from V and 1 base from J, the junction kept 7 bases outside the gene matches. The germline V gene encodes CDR1 TSWWSYY and CDR2 QGS. The CDR3 runs 20 residues. CDR3 in amino acids: CALGELEGIRSSWDTRQMFF. In DNA form, the CDR3 reads TGTGCTCTTGGGGAACTAGAGGGGATACGTAGTTCCTGGGACACCCGACAGATGTTTTTC.

This clone has only a few counts. The chain couples TRDV2 to TRDJ3; TRDD3 aligns across 8 bases. The CDR3 spans 18 residues. Germline V lookup: CDR1 GEAIGNYY, CDR2 EKD. J gave up 0 bases and V 2 bases, and 5 bases lay outside the gene matches. The chain's CDR3 is CACDKVLGASWDTRQMFF. As DNA, the CDR3 is TGTGCCTGTGACAAAGTACTGGGGGCCTCCTGGGACACCCGACAGATGTTTTTC.

Within the sample, this clone is large (0.1 to 1%). Other DNA sequences in the sample encode the same CDR3. The chain links TRDV2 to TRDJ1, with 10 bases matching TRDD3. There are 16 residues in the CDR3. The V gene end was trimmed by 0 bases and the J gene end by 0 bases; junction bases not matched to a gene: 3. Germline loops: CDR1 GEAIGNYY, CDR2 EKD. The CDR3 DNA reads as TGTGCCTGTGACACCCCACTGGGGGATTACACCGATAAACTCATCTTT. Translating gives CACDTPLGDYTDKLIF.

Remarks on this clone: A far larger clone is just one base off, so this is likely a read error. The rearrangement joins TRDV2 to TRDJ3; 7 nucleotides line up with TRDD3. The CDR3 is 15 amino acids. Germline V gives CDR1 GEAIGNYY, CDR2 EKD. CDR3 sequence: CACDTGYWDARQMFF. DNA for the CDR3: TGTGCCTGTGACACGGGATACTGGGACGCCCGACAGATGTTTTTC.

Notes on this clone: This likely traces to a read error, being one base from a far larger clone. The chain recombines TRDV2 with TRDJ1, with 8 bases identical to TRDD3. V gave up 0 bases and J gave up 3 bases; unmatched junction bases: 2. Germline CDR1 GEAIGNYY, CDR2 EKD. This CDR3 is built from 14 residues. The CDR3 DNA sequence: TGTGCCTGTGACACCGAGGGATACGCCGATAAACTCATCTTT. This encodes CACDTEGYADKLIF.

This clone was detected a few times. A far larger clone is one base from this, pointing to a likely read error. This chain links TRDV2 with TRDJ3; 8 nucleotides line up with TRDD3. Germline V gene sequence: CDR1 GEAIGNYY, CDR2 EKD. V lost 2 bases to trimming and J lost 0 bases; unmatched junction nucleotides: 8. The CDR3 covers 19 residues. The CDR3 coding sequence is TGTGCCTGTGACAAGTACTGGGGGGTACGCTCCTGGGACACCCGACAGATGTTTTTC. This translates into CACDKYWGVRSWDTRQMFF.

In regard to this clone: This likely came from a read error, as a far larger clone is one base away. This chain connects TRDV2 to TRDJ3, with a tentative D call TRDD3 (6 bases). The V end lost 3 bases, the J end lost 2 bases, and 7 bases lay between the germline ends. The CDR3 runs 15 residues. Per germline, CDR1 GEAIGNYY and CDR2 EKD. The chain's CDR3 is CACDWGPWDTRQMFF. As DNA, the CDR3 is TGTGCCTGTGACTGGGGGCCCTGGGACACCCGACAGATGTTTTTC.

This clone was counted only a few times. A read error is likely here: a far larger clone is one base away. The rearrangement links TRDV2 to TRDJ3; 9 positions match TRDD3. The germline gives CDR1 GEAIGNYY, CDR2 EKD. The CDR3 totals 16 residues. CDR3 loop: CASDWGSSWDTRQMFF. The CDR3 DNA sequence: TGTGCCAGTGACTGGGGGAGCTCCTGGGACACCCGACAGATGTTTTTC.

Worth noting for this clone: A far bigger clonotype differs at one base, so this is likely a read error. The chain carries TRDV2 and TRDJ1; TRDD3 aligns across 10 bases. Per germline, CDR1 GEAIGNYY and CDR2 EKD. The CDR3 loop spans 14 amino acids. CDR3 protein: CACDTGGYTYKLIF. The CDR3 DNA reads TGTGCCTGTGACACTGGGGGATACACCTATAAACTCATCTTT.

This clone was seen only a few times. With a much larger clone just one base away, this may be a read error. Other DNA sequences of this sample code for an identical CDR3. This sequence joins TRDV2 and TRDJ1, with a tentative D call TRDD3 (6 bases). The germline V gene has CDR1 GEAIGNYY and CDR2 EKD. The CDR3 covers 15 residues. CDR3 DNA sequence: TGTGCATGTGACATGTTTACTGGGAGCACCGATAAACTCATCTTT. Protein: CACDMFTGSTDKLIF.

This clone was observed a handful of times. A single base is all that separates this from a far larger clone, so a read error is likely. The chain joins TRDV1 to TRDJ2; TRDD3 matches at 9 bases. CDR3 length: 15 amino acids. In germline, CDR1 is TSWWSYY, CDR2 QGS. The ends lost 1 base at V and 4 bases at J; junction bases unmatched: 1. This CDR3 is CALGERGIPTAQLFF. CDR3 sequence (DNA): TGTGCTCTTGGGGAACGGGGGATACCGACAGCACAACTCTTCTTT.

Concerning this clone: It is likely a read error: a sequence one base away is far more abundant. The chain joins TRDV2 to TRDJ2; D is perhaps TRDD3 (5 bases). The CDR3 sequence is 17 residues long. Per the germline V gene, CDR1 is GEAIGNYY and CDR2 is EKD. Trimming shortened V by 8 bases and J by 0 bases, and 21 bases separated the two germline ends. CDR3 coding DNA: TGTGCCTCTGTACTGGTGGCCCCTGAAGCTTTGACAGCACAACTCTTCTTT. Translation: CASVLVAPEALTAQLFF.

This clone is a singleton in its sample. A far bigger clonotype differs at one base, so this is likely a read error. This chain connects TRDV1 to TRDJ3; the D gene is possibly TRDD3 (6 bases). Germline CDR1 and CDR2: TSWWSYY and QGS. Trimming removed 2 bases at V and 5 bases at J, with 16 bases between. The CDR3 consists of 18 residues. CDR3 bases: TGTGCTCTTGGGGAAAATTCTCCTGGGGCCGGGGACACCCGACAGATGTTTTTC. Protein product: CALGENSPGAGDTRQMFF.

As regards this clone: A far more abundant clone sits one base away, making this likely a read error. The chain recombines TRDV2 with TRDJ3, with a weak D call TRDD3 (6 bases). The germline V gene encodes CDR1 GEAIGNYY and CDR2 EKD. The CDR3 sequence is 18 residues long. This chain's CDR3 is CARDTTDTTSWDTRQMFF. In nucleotides, the CDR3 is TGTGCCCGTGACACGACCGATACGACCTCCTGGGACACCCGACAGATGTTTTTC.

This clone rates as hyperexpanded. Within the sample, other DNA sequences also encode this same CDR3. The rearrangement joins TRDV1 to TRDJ2; TRDD3 matches 9 bases. With V trimmed by 1 base and J by 3 bases, 0 bases remained unmatched. CDR1 and CDR2 (germline): TSWWSYY, QGS. This CDR3 region has 15 residues. The DNA of the CDR3 is TGTGCTCTTGGGGAACGGGGGATACTGACAGCACAACTCTTCTTT. This sequence encodes CALGERGILTAQLFF.

This clone is deemed medium-sized. This rearrangement joins TRDV2 to TRDJ3, with 12 nucleotides matching TRDD3. J gave up 2 bases and V 3 bases, and 13 bases lay outside the gene matches. Germline V gene data show CDR1 as GEAIGNYY and CDR2 as EKD. There are 21 residues in the CDR3. The CDR3 region is CACDPAYWGIQSAWDTRQMFF. In DNA form, the CDR3 reads TGTGCCTGTGACCCTGCGTACTGGGGGATACAGAGCGCCTGGGACACCCGACAGATGTTTTTC.

This clone was counted only a few times. It differs at one base from a far larger clone, so likely a read error. The rearrangement uses TRDV2 and TRDJ1; 10 bases fit TRDD3. The CDR3 sequence is 18 residues long. V shed 4 bases and J 0 bases; nucleotides not matched to a gene: 13. Germline V gene lookup returns CDR1 GEAIGNYY and CDR2 EKD. CDR3 protein: CACETGDTSGLYTDKLIF. The DNA for the CDR3 is TGTGCCTGTGAGACGGGGGATACGTCGGGCTTGTACACCGATAAACTCATCTTT.

This clone has only one observation. The J segment is TRDJ2; no V gene was assigned. CDR3 size: 10 residues. The CDR3 protein is CSALTAQLFF. CDR3 nucleotide sequence: TGTAGTGCTTTGACAGCACAACTCTTCTTT.

On this clone itself: Only one base separates this from a far larger clonotype, so it likely reflects a read error. Other DNA sequences within the sample encode an identical CDR3. V gene TRDV2 combines with J gene TRDJ1, with TRDD3 as a possible D gene (5 bases). Germline V gene sequence: CDR1 GEAIGNYY, CDR2 EKD. This CDR3 comprises 14 residues. The CDR3 sequence: CACDTGGYTDKPIF. The CDR3, as DNA: TGTGCCTGTGACACCGGGGGGTACACCGATAAACCCATCTTT.